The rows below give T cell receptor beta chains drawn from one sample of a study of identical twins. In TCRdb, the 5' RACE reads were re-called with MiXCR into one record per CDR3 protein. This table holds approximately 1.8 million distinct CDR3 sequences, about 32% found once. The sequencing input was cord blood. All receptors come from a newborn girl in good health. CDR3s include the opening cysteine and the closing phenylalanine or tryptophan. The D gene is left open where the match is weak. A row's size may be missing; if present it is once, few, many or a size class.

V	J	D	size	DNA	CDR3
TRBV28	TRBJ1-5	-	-	TGTGCCAGCAGTCCCCCCCCGTACAGGGTAGAGCAGCCCCAGCATTTT	CASSPPPYRVEQPQHF
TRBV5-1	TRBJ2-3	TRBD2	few	TGCGCCAGCAGCTCCCGGGACTATAACCCAGATACGCAGTATTTT	CASSSRDYNPDTQYF
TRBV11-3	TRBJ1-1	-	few	TGTGCCAGCAGCTTCCAGGGTGGCGCTGAAGCTTTCTTT	CASSFQGGAEAFF
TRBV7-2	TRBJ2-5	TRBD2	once	TGTGCCAGCAGCTTAGAGCCAACTAGCGGGAGCTACAATGAGCAGTACTTC	CASSLEPTSGSYNEQYF
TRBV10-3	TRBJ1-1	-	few	TGTGCCATCGGCGGGGGCGCGAATGAAGCTTTCTTT	CAIGGGANEAFF
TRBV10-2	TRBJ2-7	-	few	TGCGCCAGCAGTTACCCCAGGGGCTCCAGCTCCTACGAGCAGTACTTC	CASSYPRGSSSYEQYF
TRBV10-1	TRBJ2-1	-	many	TGCGCCAGCAGTGACCCCAAGAGCTCCTACAATGAGCAGTTCTTC	CASSDPKSSYNEQFF
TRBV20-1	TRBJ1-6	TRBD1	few	TGCAGTGCTAAAGAGGGGGCTTCACCCCTCCACTTT	CSAKEGASPLHF
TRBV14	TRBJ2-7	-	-	TGTGCCAGCAGCCCACTAAGGGGCGGACGGTACTTC	CASSPLRGGRYF
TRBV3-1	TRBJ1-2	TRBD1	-	TGTGCCAGCAGCCGGGGGACAGGGGACAACTATGGCTACACCTTC	CASSRGTGDNYGYTF
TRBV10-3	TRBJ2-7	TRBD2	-	TGTGCCATCGGTCGGAGTAGCGGGACCTACGAGCAGTACTTC	CAIGRSSGTYEQYF
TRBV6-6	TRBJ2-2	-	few	TGTGCCAGCAGGGGGGGGCACAGGGTCGGGGAGCTGTTTTTT	CASRGGHRVGELFF
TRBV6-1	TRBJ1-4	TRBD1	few	TGTGCCAGCAGTGACCTGGGACAGGCAACTAATGAAAAACTGTTTTTT	CASSDLGQATNEKLFF
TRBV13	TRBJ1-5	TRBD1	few	TGTGCCAGCAGCGCGGGACAGATTAATCAGCCCCAGCATTTT	CASSAGQINQPQHF
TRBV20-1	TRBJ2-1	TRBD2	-	TGCAGTGCTAGGCCTAGCGGGATGGTTAATGAGCAGTTCTTC	CSARPSGMVNEQFF
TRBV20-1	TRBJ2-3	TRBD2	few	TGCAGTGCTAGAGGGACTAGCGGGAGGGCTAGCACAGATACGCAGTATTTT	CSARGTSGRASTDTQYF
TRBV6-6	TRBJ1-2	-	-	TGTGCCAGCAGTTCCCGGGCAGGGAGGGAATATGGCTACACCTTC	CASSSRAGREYGYTF
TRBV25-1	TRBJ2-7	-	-	TGTGCCAGCAGTGGCACGGTCTACAATGAGCAGTACTTC	CASSGTVYNEQYF
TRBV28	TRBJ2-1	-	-	TGTGCCAGCAGCCCCCCCCAGCGGGCGAGCCTCCAGTTCTTC	CASSPPQRASLQFF
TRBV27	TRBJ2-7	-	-	TGTGCCGGCAGTTTATCGTACAGGTCGCCCTACGAGCAGTACTTC	CAGSLSYRSPYEQYF
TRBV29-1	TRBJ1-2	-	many	TGCAGCGTTGAAGAATTAAAGGGAGGGGCGAACTATGGCTACACCTTC	CSVEELKGGANYGYTF
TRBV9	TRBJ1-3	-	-	TGTGCCAGCACGTCCTACCTTGGAAACACCATATATTTT	CASTSYLGNTIYF
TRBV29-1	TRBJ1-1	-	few	TGCAGCGTTGGCCCTTGGAGCTGGGGGAACACTGAAGCTTTCTTT	CSVGPWSWGNTEAFF
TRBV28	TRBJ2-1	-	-	TGTGCCAGCAGTTTATATGGAGGGACCTACAATGAGCAGTTCTTC	CASSLYGGTYNEQFF
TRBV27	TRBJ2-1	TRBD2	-	TGTGCCAGCAGTGAACAGGGGGCAGGTTTCATCGGACTAGCGGGACACAATGAGCAGTTCTTC	CASSEQGAGFIGLAGHNEQFF
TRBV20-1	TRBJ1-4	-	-	TGCAGTGCTAGAGATAGCGGGAGCCCTAATGAAAAACTGTTTTTT	CSARDSGSPNEKLFF
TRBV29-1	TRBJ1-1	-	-	TGCAGCGTTGTACCGGGAACAGCTTTCTTT	CSVVPGTAFF
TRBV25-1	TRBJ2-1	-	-	TGTGCCAGCAGTGAGGCATTTCGGGGTGAGCAGTTCTTC	CASSEAFRGEQFF
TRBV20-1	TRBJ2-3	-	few	TGCAGTGCCCAAGACTTGTCTCGGGCAGATACGCAGTATTTT	CSAQDLSRADTQYF
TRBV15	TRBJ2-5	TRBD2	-	TGTGCCACCAGCAGAGTTGGACTAGCGGGCTACAATGAGCAGTACTTC	CATSRVGLAGYNEQYF
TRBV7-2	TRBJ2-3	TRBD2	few	TGTGCCAGCAGCTTAGGCGGGACTAGACCCACAGATACGCAGTATTTT	CASSLGGTRPTDTQYF
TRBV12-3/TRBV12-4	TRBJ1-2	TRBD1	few	TGTGCCAGCAGTTTAGCGCCGTCTCACAGGGGTGGTTATGGCTACACCTTC	CASSLAPSHRGGYGYTF
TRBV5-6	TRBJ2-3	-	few	TGTGCCAGCAGCTTAGCTAGTATGCAGTATTTT	CASSLASMQYF
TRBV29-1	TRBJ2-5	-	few	TGCAGCGGTCACCGGGACTCGTACTTC	CSGHRDSYF
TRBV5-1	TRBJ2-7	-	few	TGCGCCAGCAGCTTGGGGCCCCGGTCTCGCTACGAGCAGTACTTC	CASSLGPRSRYEQYF
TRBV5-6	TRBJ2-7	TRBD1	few	TGTGCCAGCAGCAGGGGGCCCCTCGAGCAGTACTTC	CASSRGPLEQYF
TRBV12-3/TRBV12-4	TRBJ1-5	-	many	TGTGCCAGCAGTCCTACTAATCAGCCCCAGCATTTT	CASSPTNQPQHF
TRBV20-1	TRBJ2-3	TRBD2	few	TGCAGTGCAACCGGGACTAGCGGGACCGAAGCTAGCACAGATACGCAGTATTTT	CSATGTSGTEASTDTQYF
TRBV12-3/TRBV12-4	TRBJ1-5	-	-	TGTGCCAGCAGTTTACTGGGGGTCGATCAGCCCCAGCATTTT	CASSLLGVDQPQHF
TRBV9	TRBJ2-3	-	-	TGTGCCAGCAGCGTAGAATGGGCGGGCACAGATACGCAGTATTTT	CASSVEWAGTDTQYF
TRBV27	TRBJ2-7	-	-	TGTGCCAGCATGGCTATAGATATTCAGTACAATGAGCAGTACTTC	CASMAIDIQYNEQYF
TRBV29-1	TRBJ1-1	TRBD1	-	TGCCGCGCGACTACAGGGGTCACTGAAGCTTTCTTT	CRATTGVTEAFF
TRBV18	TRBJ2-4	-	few	TGTGCCAGCTCACCTATAAACCAGGGTAGCAAAAACATTCAGTACTTC	CASSPINQGSKNIQYF
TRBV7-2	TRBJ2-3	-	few	TGTGCCAGCAGCTTAGGTATGGTGGGCACAGATACGCAGTATTTT	CASSLGMVGTDTQYF